The table lists the clone carrying this TCR beta chain with a few counts. Antigen specificity is unknown. Profiled with immunoSEQ multiplex PCR; TCRdb holds only in-frame clones, not every one. Here the sample spans about 98,000 clones, 86% being singletons. The germline CDR1 and CDR2 sequences are ENHRY and SYGVKD. V was shortened by 6 bases and J by 6 bases, with 13 bases between the two germline ends. The CDR3 spans 13 residues. The sample originates from a study of graft-versus-host responses after intestinal transplantation. At the level of the study: Induction with anti-thymocyte globulin, then tacrolimus and steroids for three to four years, was given to all recipients. Findings of the study overall: Graft-versus-host to host-versus-graft clonal ratios in allografts were high in patients with graft-donor T cell macrochimerism.

The TCR sequence derives from a human patient who received an intestinal transplant, so some T cells may come from the graft donor. J is TRBJ2-3 and V is TRBV10-3, with D perhaps matching TRBD2 (6 bases). The sequences come from PBMCs, collected 255 days after intestinal transplant. The CDR3 DNA sequence: TGTGCCATCAGCCTCGGGGGACTCGATACGCAGTATTTT. Protein sequence: CAISLGGLDTQYF.